This entry is about one TCR beta chain. The source of the sample is a study of control samples from healthy donors and cancer patients. CDR1 is SGHRS and CDR2 is YFSETQ in the germline V gene. This CDR3 comprises 16 residues. Germline trimming cut 0 bases from V and 3 bases from J; bases unmatched to any gene: 4. Using immunoSEQ multiplex PCR, the repertoire was profiled, and TCRdb retains in-frame clones only, with some absent. The table shows over 55,000 clones, with under 95% occurring only once. The rearrangement uses TRBV5-1 and TRBJ2-3, with 10 bases aligning to TRBD1. Material: PBMCs. This TCR derives from a young man with colorectal cancer. The CDR3 here is CASSLGTGGKTDTQYF. DNA of the CDR3: TGCGCCAGCAGCTTGGGGACAGGGGGGAAGACAGATACGCAGTATTTT.